This TCR beta chain stems from a study of technical replicates of blood from several donors. The V and J ends lost 2 bases and 2 bases respectively, with 6 bases between them. Germline V lookup: CDR1 MNHEY, CDR2 SVGAGI. This CDR3 contains 13 residues. The assay was immunoSEQ multiplex PCR, and TCRdb's table has in-frame clones only and misses some. The sample lists about 81,000 clones; roughly 95% were seen once. The sequenced material came from T cells isolated from PBMCs. The receptor was isolated from a human donor in good health. J is TRBJ1-2 and V is TRBV6-5, with no clear D. The CDR3 DNA follows: TGTGCCAGCAGTTACACAGACAACTATGGCTACACCTTC. The encoded protein is CASSYTDNYGYTF.